This TCR beta chain appears in the sequencing data of a study of blood T cells in healthy people across ages. This CDR3 comprises 16 residues. Germline-derived CDR1 and CDR2 are MNHNY and SVGAGI (reference sequence). Trimming shortened V by 0 bases and J by 0 bases, and 10 bases separated the two germline ends. Combining a sample-barcoded 5' primer with a J-beta primer mix, a second PCR ran for 7 to 11 cycles. A single record per CDR3 protein comes from TCRdb applying MiXCR to the 5' RACE reads. The sample shows approximately 850,000 distinct CDR3 sequences, 40% to 50% of them seen only once. This receptor was obtained from a man aged 55 to 70 in good health. The chain carries TRBV6-6 and TRBJ2-3; no clear D. What was sequenced was blood. In nucleotides, the CDR3 is TGTGCCAGCAGTTACTCGCCGCCGCCTAGCACAGATACGCAGTATTTT. Its protein product is CASSYSPPPSTDTQYF.